A few counts support the clone carrying this T cell receptor beta chain. Its antigen is undetermined. These data belong to a study of T-cell reconstitution after alpha-beta-depleted transplantation in children. General observations from the study: T-cell counts and diversity at one year following transplant were attributed mainly to newly produced T cells. The origin of alpha-beta T cells about two months after transplant was reportedly several hundred expanded graft clones.

The CDR3 is 15 amino acids. With 2 bases removed from V and 7 bases from J, the gap between germline ends came to 15 bases. Germline values: CDR1 LNHNV, CDR2 YYDKDF (reference sequence). Unique molecular identifiers were incorporated into the prepared TCRbeta library. From the PCR reads, TCRdb called clonotypes with MiXCR, one entry per CDR3 protein. The sample yields around 420,000 distinct CDR3 sequences, about 17% seen once. The chain combines TRBV15 with TRBJ2-1, with D possibly matching TRBD2 (6 bases). The sequencing here drew on PBMCs, mostly from graft donor cells, taken 360 days after TCRalphabeta/CD19-depleted stem cell transplant. The sequence derives from a boy under two years old who had a stem cell transplant for Wiskott-Aldrich syndrome, so the T cells may come from the graft donor. Here the CDR3 reads CATSRTGRGENEQFF. The CDR3 nucleotides read TGTGCCACCAGCAGAACCGGACGCGGGGAGAATGAGCAGTTCTTC.